A single sample is the source of the 18 T cell receptor beta chains below, sequenced in a study of cytomegalovirus exposure and HLA in healthy donors. The PCR made use of 60 Vbeta and 13 Jbeta primers. Libraries were prepared by immunoSEQ multiplex PCR; TCRdb keeps only in-frame clonotypes and omits some of them. This table has about 120,000 clones, 70% to 80% appearing once. Sequenced: PBMCs. These TCRs come from a woman aged 40 to 55 in good health and CMV-seropositive.

The chain uses TRBV4-1 and TRBJ1-6; D ambiguous. The CDR3 loop spans 16 amino acids. V lost 4 bases and J lost 7, with 17 bases in between. In germline, CDR1 is MGHRA, CDR2 YSYEKL. The CDR3, as DNA: TGCGCCAGCAGCCGAACCGACTCCTGGAGGAATTCACCCCTCCACTTT. Protein: CASSRTDSWRNSPLHF.

The J gene is TRBJ1-1, the V gene TRBV5-5; TRBD1 is a possible D gene (6 bases). Deletions cut 0 bases from V and 5 bases from J, with 11 bases between. The CDR3 runs 14 residues. CDR1 and CDR2 (germline): SGHKS, YYEKEE (reference sequence). The CDR3: CASSLVGRGTEAFF. In DNA, the CDR3 is TGTGCCAGCAGCTTGGTGGGCAGGGGTACTGAAGCTTTCTTT.

This clone appeared once. The rearrangement links TRBV9 to TRBJ2-7; TRBD2 is a possible D gene (6 bases). The V end lost 5 bases, the J end lost 3 bases, and 18 bases lay between the germline ends. This CDR3 contains 15 residues. Per germline, CDR1 SGDLS and CDR2 YYNGEE. The CDR3: CASRSSPGLNYEQYF. CDR3 DNA: TGTGCCAGCAGGTCTTCACCGGGACTCAACTACGAGCAGTACTTC.

In DNA, the CDR3 is TGTGCCAGCAGTGACTCTTCTTTAGATACGCAGTATTTT. It encodes CASSDSSLDTQYF. This chain connects TRBV6-4 to TRBJ2-3, with D uncertain. The V and J ends lost 0 bases and 5 bases respectively, with 6 bases between them. Germline V lookup: CDR1 MRHNA, CDR2 SNTAGT. The CDR3 runs to 13 residues.

In its sample, this clone was seen a few times. V gene TRBV6-6 combines with J gene TRBJ1-1; no clear D. The germline V gene encodes CDR1 MNHNY and CDR2 SVGAGI (reference sequence). This CDR3 is built from 10 residues. Trimming shortened V by 8 bases and J by 7 bases, and 8 bases separated the two germline ends. The chain's CDR3 is CASGTNEAFF. For the CDR3, the DNA is TGTGCCAGCGGTACAAATGAAGCTTTCTTT.

The CDR3 sequence is CASNLAGANYGYTF. The CDR3 DNA reads as TGTGCCAGTAACCTTGCGGGAGCTAACTATGGCTACACCTTC. This rearrangement joins TRBV19 to TRBJ1-2; D is unclear. The germline CDR1 and CDR2 sequences are LNHDA and SQIVND (reference sequence). CDR3 length equals 14 residues. Trimming removed 7 bases from V and 0 bases from J, with 12 bases in between.

J is TRBJ2-3 and V is TRBV9; D is perhaps TRBD1 (6 bases). The germline CDR1 and CDR2 sequences are SGDLS and YYNGEE. The CDR3 consists of 15 residues. V was cut by 4 bases and J by 5 bases, with 17 bases left in between. In DNA form, the CDR3 reads TGTGCCAGCAGCCTCGAGGGGCAGGGGAGAGATACGCAGTATTTT. Amino acid sequence: CASSLEGQGRDTQYF.

The V call is TRBV2, the J call TRBJ2-3; TRBD2 agrees at 11 bases. Trimming cost V 1 base and J 7 bases; bases outside gene matches: 4. The CDR3 is made up of 15 amino acids. The germline CDR1 and CDR2 sequences are SNHLY and FYNNEI. The CDR3 here is CASSEELAGGNTQYF. The DNA for the CDR3 is TGTGCCAGCAGTGAAGAGCTAGCGGGGGGAAATACGCAGTATTTT. The whole variable domain, filled in from reference TRBV2 and TRBJ2-3, reads EPEVTQTPSHQVTQMGQEVILRCVPISNHLYFYWYRQILGQKVEFLVSFYNNEISEKSEIFDDQFSVERPDGSNFTLKIRSTKLEDSAMYFCASSEELAGGNTQYFGPGTRLTVL.

V gene TRBV5-1 combines with J gene TRBJ1-3; tentatively, D is TRBD1 (6 bases). The V end was cut by 3 bases, the J end by 4 bases, with 14 bases between. The germline gives CDR1 SGHRS, CDR2 YFSETQ. The CDR3 consists of 15 residues. CDR3 region: CASSSIGTSGNTIYF. CDR3 coding DNA: TGCGCCAGCAGCTCGATTGGGACATCGGGAAACACCATATATTTT.

The genes are TRBV6-1 and TRBJ2-5; TRBD2 is a possible D gene (6 bases). Trimming took 7 bases from V and 2 from J, leaving 11 bases between them. The CDR3 runs 13 residues. Germline CDR1 is MNHNS and CDR2 is SASEGT. The CDR3 sequence is CASNLSGQETQYF. The CDR3 nucleotides are TGTGCCAGCAACCTTAGCGGTCAAGAGACCCAGTACTTC.

This chain uses TRBV19 with TRBJ1-6; tentative D call: TRBD1 (6 bases). Germline V CDR1 and CDR2: LNHDA, SQIVND (reference sequence). Trimming took off 3 bases at V and 0 bases at J, with 24 bases between the two ends. The CDR3 extends over 21 amino acids. CDR3 nucleotide sequence: TGTGCCAGTAGTATCACCGGGACAATGGTTTTTGCCGACTCCTATAATTCACCCCTCCACTTT. This gives the protein CASSITGTMVFADSYNSPLHF.

V usage is TRBV7-9 and J usage is TRBJ1-2; the D is unclear. With 3 bases removed from V and 4 bases from J, the gap between germline ends came to 9 bases. This CDR3 is 13 amino acids long. Germline V lookup: CDR1 SEHNR, CDR2 FQNEAQ (reference sequence). In nucleotides, the CDR3 is TGTGCCAGCAGCTTCGGGGAGTTCTATGGCTACACCTTC. Its translation is CASSFGEFYGYTF.

The genes are TRBV5-1 and TRBJ2-7, with a possible D match to TRBD1 (6 bases). Per germline, CDR1 SGHRS and CDR2 YFSETQ. The CDR3 runs 14 residues. Trimming removed 2 bases from V and 1 base from J, with 10 bases in between. CDR3 residues: CASSLSQGSYEQYF. The CDR3 DNA reads as TGCGCCAGCAGCTTAAGCCAGGGGTCCTACGAGCAGTACTTC.

The V call is TRBV5-3, the J call TRBJ2-5; D is possibly TRBD2 (6 bases). TRBV5-3 is an ORF, with its function uncertain. The ends were cut back, 0 bases at V and 4 bases at J, with 13 bases in the middle. This CDR3 has 15 residues. Here the CDR3 reads CARSLVGSAGETQYF. DNA of the CDR3: TGTGCCAGAAGCTTGGTGGGGTCAGCGGGAGAGACCCAGTACTTC.

This clone was seen a few times. The chain links TRBV19 to TRBJ2-2; 9 bases are a match to TRBD1. V shed 3 bases, J shed 5 bases, and the junction held 10 bases outside the gene matches. CDR1 is LNHDA, CDR2 SQIVND, per germline (reference sequence). This CDR3 comprises 17 residues. CDR3 sequence (DNA): TGTGCCAGTAGTATTACAGGGGGCTTAGGTAGTACCGGGGAGCTGTTTTTT. This codes for CASSITGGLGSTGELFF.

The chain has TRBV30 and TRBJ2-7; 10 nucleotides match TRBD1. This CDR3 comprises 13 residues. Germline V gene lookup returns CDR1 GTSNPN and CDR2 SVGIG (reference sequence). Here the CDR3 DNA reads TGTGCATCAAAGGGGGACAGGGGTTACGAGCAGTACTTC. Translated: CASKGDRGYEQYF. Complete variable domain (other parts from reference TRBV30 and TRBJ2-7): SQTIHQWPATLVQPVGSPLSLECTVEGTSNPNLYWYRQAAGRGLQLLFYSVGIGQISSEVPQNLSASRPQDRQFILSSKKLLLSDSGFYLCASKGDRGYEQYFGPGTRLTVT.

This chain joins TRBV7-9 and TRBJ2-7; D unresolved. Germline CDR1 and CDR2: SEHNR and FQNEAQ (reference sequence). V was shortened by 5 bases and J by 1 base, with 6 bases between the two germline ends. This CDR3 comprises 12 residues. CDR3 region: CASSAESYEQYF. CDR3 coding DNA: TGTGCCAGCAGCGCCGAGTCCTACGAGCAGTACTTC.

The chain combines TRBV5-1 with TRBJ1-5; D might be TRBD1 (5 bases). The CDR3 covers 15 residues. Trimming removed 4 bases from V and 4 bases from J, with 15 bases in between. Germline CDR1 reads SGHRS; CDR2 reads YFSETQ. CDR3 sequence: CASSLGGSNNQPQHF. CDR3 bases: TGCGCCAGCAGCCTCGGGGGGAGCAATAATCAGCCCCAGCATTTT.